This is a list of T cell receptor beta chains from one sample in a study of shared clonotypes between healthy human individuals. Some clones are missing from TCRdb's copy, which holds only in-frame ones; the method was immunoSEQ multiplex PCR. The sample contains about 2 million clones, approximately 94% of which appear only once. The specimen was naive CD8+ T cells sorted from blood. The source is a man between 18 and 35 years old in good health. Both conserved end residues are part of each CDR3. The order of the fields is J gene, V gene, D gene, clone size, CDR3 protein, CDR3 DNA. A D gene is named only where the DNA matches it firmly. Only some rows state a clone size, as once, few, many or a class for expanded clones.

TRBJ1-2	TRBV19	TRBD1	-	CASSIDPAAGGSSNGYTF	TGTGCCAGTAGTATAGATCCCGCGGCAGGGGGCTCGTCGAATGGCTACACCTTC
TRBJ1-5	TRBV5-1	-	-	CASSLRPSGGNQPQHF	TGCGCCAGCAGCCTACGACCCTCCGGAGGCAATCAGCCCCAGCATTTT
TRBJ1-1	TRBV6-5	-	-	CASSYSEGTEAFF	TGTGCCAGCAGTTACTCAGAAGGAACTGAAGCTTTCTTT
TRBJ1-6	TRBV27	TRBD1	-	CASSSGQGSPLHF	TGTGCCAGCAGTTCGGGACAGGGATCACCCCTCCACTTT
TRBJ2-1	TRBV5-1	-	-	CASSLEGRGSYNEQFF	TGCGCCAGCAGCTTGGAGGGCCGGGGCTCCTACAATGAGCAGTTCTTC
TRBJ2-1	TRBV14	TRBD1	-	CASSQPHRGQYEQFF	TGTGCCAGCAGCCAGCCCCACAGGGGGCAATATGAGCAGTTCTTC
TRBJ2-7	TRBV5-8	TRBD1	-	CASSSRQGANYEQYF	TGTGCCAGCAGCTCACGACAGGGGGCTAATTACGAGCAGTACTTC
TRBJ2-3	TRBV29-1	-	-	CSVESQGRVRGTDTQYF	TGCAGCGTTGAGTCCCAGGGGCGGGTACGGGGCACAGATACGCAGTATTTT
TRBJ1-2	TRBV19	TRBD1	-	CASSASGTGYSGYTF	TGTGCCAGTAGTGCATCCGGGACAGGGTATAGTGGCTACACCTTC
TRBJ2-3	TRBV2	-	-	CASQGFKGNTDTQYF	TGTGCCAGCCAGGGGTTTAAAGGGAACACAGATACGCAGTATTTT
TRBJ1-2	TRBV28	-	-	CASRPWGGNYGYTF	TGTGCCAGCAGACCCTGGGGGGGGAACTATGGCTACACCTTC
TRBJ2-2	TRBV7-9	TRBD1	-	CASSSISGGLNTGELFF	TGTGCCAGCAGCTCCATCTCAGGGGGCCTGAACACCGGGGAGCTGTTTTTT
TRBJ1-2	TRBV28	-	-	CASSFYQDPNYGYTF	TGTGCCAGCAGTTTTTACCAGGACCCCAACTATGGCTACACCTTC
TRBJ1-2	TRBV7-2	-	-	CASSLALRGAVGYTF	TGTGCCAGCAGCTTAGCGCTAAGGGGGGCGGTCGGCTACACCTTC
TRBJ2-3	TRBV6-6	TRBD1	-	CASSYGMTGATDTQYF	TGTGCCAGCAGTTACGGGATGACAGGGGCCACAGATACGCAGTATTTT
TRBJ1-1	TRBV7-9	-	-	CASEGGSMNTEAFF	TGTGCCAGCGAAGGTGGCAGTATGAACACTGAAGCTTTCTTT
TRBJ2-5	TRBV10-3	TRBD1	-	CAISGTGVEETQYF	TGTGCCATCAGTGGAACAGGGGTGGAAGAGACCCAGTACTTC
TRBJ1-5	TRBV6-6	TRBD1	-	CASQGTGNQPQHF	TGTGCCAGCCAGGGGACAGGGAATCAGCCCCAGCATTTT
TRBJ2-7	TRBV12-5	TRBD2	-	CASGSRTSGSSYEQYF	TGTGCTAGTGGTTCCCGGACTAGCGGGTCCTCCTACGAGCAGTACTTC
TRBJ2-1	TRBV29-1	-	-	CSPYRASYNEQFF	TGCAGCCCATACAGGGCCTCCTACAATGAGCAGTTCTTC
TRBJ2-2	TRBV5-6	-	-	CASSVGTGELFF	TGTGCCAGCAGCGTAGGAACCGGGGAGCTGTTTTTT
TRBJ2-5	TRBV5-6	TRBD1	-	CASSLWLAEGAWETQYF	TGTGCCAGCAGCTTGTGGTTAGCCGAGGGGGCCTGGGAGACCCAGTACTTC
TRBJ1-5	TRBV4-2	-	-	CASSTEQGVDQPQHF	TGTGCCAGCAGCACCGAACAGGGAGTAGATCAGCCCCAGCATTTT
TRBJ2-7	TRBV4-3	-	-	CASSQGGDEQYF	TGCGCCAGCAGCCAAGGCGGGGACGAGCAGTACTTC
TRBJ2-5	TRBV29-1	TRBD2	-	CSVTLPLAGEETQYF	TGCAGCGTGACCCTACCTTTAGCGGGGGAAGAGACCCAGTACTTC
TRBJ1-4	TRBV6-5	-	-	CASQLGEKLFF	TGTGCCAGTCAGCTGGGTGAAAAACTGTTTTTT
TRBJ2-3	TRBV6-1	TRBD2	-	CASSEFKGLAGDTQYF	TGTGCCAGCAGTGAATTCAAGGGACTAGCCGGAGATACGCAGTATTTT
TRBJ2-3	TRBV7-9	TRBD1	-	CASSHTGTGVGMDTQYF	TGTGCCAGCAGCCATACCGGGACAGGGGTAGGGATGGATACGCAGTATTTT
TRBJ1-1	TRBV11-2	-	-	CASSLPGTGFHEAFF	TGTGCCAGCAGCCTACCCGGGACGGGGTTTCATGAAGCTTTCTTT
TRBJ2-2	TRBV6-5	-	once	CASSYGLATGELFF	TGTGCCAGCAGTTACGGGTTAGCCACCGGGGAGCTGTTTTTT
TRBJ2-7	TRBV19	-	-	CASSIVGDSYEQYF	TGTGCCAGTAGTATAGTCGGCGACTCCTACGAGCAGTACTTC
TRBJ1-1	TRBV12-5	-	-	CASGLVSGVTEAFF	TGTGCTAGTGGTTTGGTATCGGGGGTTACTGAAGCTTTCTTT
TRBJ2-5	TRBV27	-	-	CASSLSSSVETQYF	TGTGCCAGCAGTTTATCGAGTAGCGTAGAGACCCAGTACTTC
TRBJ2-4	TRBV7-2	TRBD1	-	CASIPSTGLAKNIQYF	TGTGCCAGCATCCCCTCGACAGGGCTAGCCAAAAACATTCAGTACTTC
TRBJ1-5	TRBV27	-	-	CASSLWQGSNQPQHF	TGTGCCAGCAGTTTATGGCAGGGGAGCAATCAGCCCCAGCATTTT
TRBJ2-7	TRBV19	-	once	CASRPTVSYEQYF	TGTGCCAGTAGACCGACAGTCTCCTACGAGCAGTACTTC
TRBJ2-1	TRBV4-3	TRBD1	-	CASSRTTGGGWNEQFF	TGCGCCAGCAGCCGGACGACAGGGGGCGGGTGGAATGAGCAGTTCTTC
TRBJ2-2	TRBV7-6	-	-	CASSGGENRDGTGELFF	TGTGCCAGCAGCGGAGGTGAAAACAGGGATGGCACCGGGGAGCTGTTTTTT
TRBJ2-3	TRBV2	-	-	CASSGVTDTQYF	TGTGCCAGCAGTGGAGTAACAGATACGCAGTATTTT
TRBJ1-2	TRBV6-1	-	-	CASSGLQGGAYGYTF	TGTGCCAGCAGTGGTCTACAGGGAGGGGCCTATGGCTACACCTTC
TRBJ2-7	TRBV4-3	-	-	CASSQGAFGYEQYF	TGCGCCAGCAGCCAAGGAGCCTTTGGCTACGAGCAGTACTTC
TRBJ1-6	TRBV5-8	TRBD1	-	CASSLPGQLNSPLHF	TGTGCCAGCAGCTTACCGGGACAGCTTAATTCACCCCTCCACTTT
TRBJ2-7	TRBV6-4	TRBD2	-	CASSTTSIPYEQYF	TGTGCCAGCAGCACGACTAGCATCCCCTACGAGCAGTACTTC
TRBJ2-1	TRBV19	-	-	CASSMRGPYNEQFF	TGTGCCAGTAGTATGAGGGGCCCCTACAATGAGCAGTTCTTC
TRBJ2-1	TRBV1	-	-	CTSSQGTGVYNEQFF	TGCACCAGCAGCCAGGGGACAGGGGTCTACAATGAGCAGTTCTTC
TRBJ1-1	TRBV7-6	-	-	CASSLYRNTEAFF	TGTGCCAGCAGCTTATACAGGAACACTGAAGCTTTCTTT
TRBJ2-5	TRBV10-3	-	once	CAISEPTKGETQYF	TGTGCCATCAGTGAGCCTACTAAGGGAGAGACCCAGTACTTC
TRBJ2-2	TRBV28	TRBD1	-	CASRIGQGISTGELFF	TGTGCCAGCAGAATAGGACAGGGAATAAGCACCGGGGAGCTGTTTTTT
TRBJ1-5	TRBV19	-	-	CASSIEEGLQGPQHF	TGTGCCAGTAGTATAGAGGAAGGGCTCCAAGGGCCCCAGCATTTT
TRBJ2-5	TRBV6-5	-	-	CASSAWQGQETQYF	TGTGCCAGCAGTGCGTGGCAGGGCCAAGAGACCCAGTACTTC